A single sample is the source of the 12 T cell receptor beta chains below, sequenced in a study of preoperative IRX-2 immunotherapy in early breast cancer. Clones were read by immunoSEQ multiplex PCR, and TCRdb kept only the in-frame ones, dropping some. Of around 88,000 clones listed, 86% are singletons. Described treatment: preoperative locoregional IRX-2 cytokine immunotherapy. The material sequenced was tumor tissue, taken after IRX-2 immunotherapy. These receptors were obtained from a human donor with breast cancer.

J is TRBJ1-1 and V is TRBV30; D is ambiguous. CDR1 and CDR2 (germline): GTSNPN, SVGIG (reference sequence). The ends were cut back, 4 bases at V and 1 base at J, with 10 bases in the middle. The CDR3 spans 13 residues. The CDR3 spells CAWNRDPNTEAFF. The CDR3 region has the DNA TGTGCCTGGAATCGCGACCCGAACACTGAAGCTTTCTTT.

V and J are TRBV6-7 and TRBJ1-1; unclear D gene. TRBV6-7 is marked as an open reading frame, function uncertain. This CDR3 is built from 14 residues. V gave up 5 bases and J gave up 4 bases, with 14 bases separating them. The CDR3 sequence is CASSEGRASTEAFF. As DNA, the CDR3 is TGTGCCAGCAGTGAAGGAAGGGCAAGCACTGAAGCTTTCTTT.

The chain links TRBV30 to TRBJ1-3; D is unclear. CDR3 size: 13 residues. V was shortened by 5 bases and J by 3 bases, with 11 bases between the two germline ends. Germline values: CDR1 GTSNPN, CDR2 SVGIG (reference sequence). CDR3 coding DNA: TGTGCCTGGGGAAGGAGGTTTGGAAACACCATATATTTT. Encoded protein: CAWGRRFGNTIYF.

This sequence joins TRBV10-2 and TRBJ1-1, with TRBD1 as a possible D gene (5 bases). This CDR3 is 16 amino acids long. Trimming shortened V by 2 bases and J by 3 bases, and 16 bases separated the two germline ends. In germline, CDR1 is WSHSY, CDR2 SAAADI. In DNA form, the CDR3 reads TGCGCCAGCAGTGAGGGGGGGAGCGCGGACGACACTGAAGCTTTCTTT. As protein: CASSEGGSADDTEAFF.

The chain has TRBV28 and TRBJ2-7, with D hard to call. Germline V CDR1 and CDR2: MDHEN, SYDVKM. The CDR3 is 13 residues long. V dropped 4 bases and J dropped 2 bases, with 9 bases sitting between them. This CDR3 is CASSSALTYEQYF. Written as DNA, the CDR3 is TGTGCCAGCAGTTCGGCTTTAACCTACGAGCAGTACTTC.

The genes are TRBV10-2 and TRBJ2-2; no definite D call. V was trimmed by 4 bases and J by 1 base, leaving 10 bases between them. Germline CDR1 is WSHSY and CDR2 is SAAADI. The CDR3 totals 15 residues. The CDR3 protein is CASSVRRMNTGELFF. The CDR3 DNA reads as TGCGCCAGCAGTGTAAGGAGAATGAACACCGGGGAGCTGTTTTTT.

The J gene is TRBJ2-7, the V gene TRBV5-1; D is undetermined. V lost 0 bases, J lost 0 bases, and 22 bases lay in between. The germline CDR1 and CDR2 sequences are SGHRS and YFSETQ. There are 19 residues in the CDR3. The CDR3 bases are TGCGCCAGCAGCTTGGTTCCAGGCGGAGCCTCAGCCCTCTCCTACGAGCAGTACTTC. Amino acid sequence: CASSLVPGGASALSYEQYF.

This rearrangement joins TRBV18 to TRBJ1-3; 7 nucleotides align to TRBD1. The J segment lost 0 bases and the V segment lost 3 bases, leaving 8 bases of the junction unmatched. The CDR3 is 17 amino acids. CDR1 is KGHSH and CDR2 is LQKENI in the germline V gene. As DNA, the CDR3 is TGTGCCAGCTCACCGATATTGGGACAGAGCTCTGGAAACACCATATATTTT. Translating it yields CASSPILGQSSGNTIYF.

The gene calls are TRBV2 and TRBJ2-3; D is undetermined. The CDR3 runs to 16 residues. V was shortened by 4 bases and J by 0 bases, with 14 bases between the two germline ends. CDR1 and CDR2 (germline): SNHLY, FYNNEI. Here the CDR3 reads CASSGVTAPSTDTQYF. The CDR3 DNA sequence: TGTGCCAGCAGTGGTGTGACGGCGCCGAGCACAGATACGCAGTATTTT.

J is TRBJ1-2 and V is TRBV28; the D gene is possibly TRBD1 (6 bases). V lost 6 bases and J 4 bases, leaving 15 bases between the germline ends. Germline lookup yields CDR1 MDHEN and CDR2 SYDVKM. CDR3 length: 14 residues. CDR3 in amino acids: CASSPTGLLYGYTF. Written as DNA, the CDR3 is TGTGCCAGCAGCCCGACAGGCCTCCTCTATGGCTACACCTTC.

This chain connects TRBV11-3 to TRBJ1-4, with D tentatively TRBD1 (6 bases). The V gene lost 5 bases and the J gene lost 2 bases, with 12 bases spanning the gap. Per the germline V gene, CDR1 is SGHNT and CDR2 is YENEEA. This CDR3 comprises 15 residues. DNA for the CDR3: TGTGCCAGCAGCCCCGCCGGGGGCACTAATGAAAAACTGTTTTTT. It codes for CASSPAGGTNEKLFF.

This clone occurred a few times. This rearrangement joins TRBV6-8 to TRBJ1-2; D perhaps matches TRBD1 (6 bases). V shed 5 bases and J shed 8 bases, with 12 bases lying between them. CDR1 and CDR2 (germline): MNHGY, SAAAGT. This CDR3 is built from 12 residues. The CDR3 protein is CASSQTGEGYTF. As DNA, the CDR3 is TGTGCCAGCAGTCAGACAGGAGAGGGCTACACCTTC.